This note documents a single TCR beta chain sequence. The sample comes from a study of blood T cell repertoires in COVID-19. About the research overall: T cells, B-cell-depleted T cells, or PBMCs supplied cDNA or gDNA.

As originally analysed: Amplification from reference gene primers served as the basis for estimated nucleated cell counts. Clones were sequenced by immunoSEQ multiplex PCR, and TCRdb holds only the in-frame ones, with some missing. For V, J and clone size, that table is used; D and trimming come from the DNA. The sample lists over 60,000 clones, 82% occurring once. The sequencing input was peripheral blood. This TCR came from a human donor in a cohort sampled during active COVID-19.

The CDR3 region is CASRVTGGGNQPQHF. The DNA for the CDR3 is TGTGCCAGCAGAGTTACAGGGGGCGGCAATCAGCCCCAGCATTTT. The chain has TRBV6-5 and TRBJ1-5; 9 bases fit TRBD1. Germline CDR1 reads MNHEY; CDR2 reads SVGAGI. Trimming removed 6 bases from V and 2 bases from J; junction bases left unmatched: 5. This CDR3 comprises 15 residues.